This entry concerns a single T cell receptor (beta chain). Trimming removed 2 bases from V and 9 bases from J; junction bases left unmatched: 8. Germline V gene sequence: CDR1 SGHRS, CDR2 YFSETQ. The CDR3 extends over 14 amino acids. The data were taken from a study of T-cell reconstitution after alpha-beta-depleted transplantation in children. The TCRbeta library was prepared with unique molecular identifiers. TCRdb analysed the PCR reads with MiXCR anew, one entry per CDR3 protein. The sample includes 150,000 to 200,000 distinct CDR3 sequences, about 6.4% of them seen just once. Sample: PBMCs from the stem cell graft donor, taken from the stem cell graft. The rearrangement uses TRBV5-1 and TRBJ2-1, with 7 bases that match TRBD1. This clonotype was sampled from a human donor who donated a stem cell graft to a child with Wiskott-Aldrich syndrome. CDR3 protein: CASSLQGSLGEQFF. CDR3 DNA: TGCGCCAGCAGCTTACAGGGGAGTTTAGGTGAGCAGTTCTTC.